This T cell receptor (beta chain) was found in a study of shared clonotypes between healthy human individuals. Study information: The people who gave samples were a couple of women and a few men aged 18 to 49.

Replicate PCRs from sorted subsets contained roughly 200 ng DNA, which is 29,000 or so T cell genomes. Method: immunoSEQ multiplex PCR; TCRdb's copy keeps in-frame clones and lacks some. This sample carries about 2.3 million clones, about 92% of them seen once, and the ten largest clones take 0.39%. Investigators divided CD4+ cells into CD45RA+ naive and CD45RA-negative memory subsets. On this clone: Its cognate antigen is unknown.

Germline CDR1 reads MDHEN; CDR2 reads SYDVKM. The V gene end was trimmed by 2 bases and the J gene end by 3 bases; junction bases not matched to a gene: 9. The CDR3 is 16 amino acids. General observations from the study: The researchers took only blood, and tissue repertoires probably look different.

This chain links TRBV28 with TRBJ2-7; 8 nucleotides agree with TRBD1. The sequence was obtained from a man aged 18 to 29 in good health. Some clones in this sample may be carry-over from other donors' samples. The specimen was naive CD4+ T cells from PBMCs. Subset indicated: CD45RA+ positively selected. CDR3 region: CASSLPIWTGNYEQYF. In nucleotides, the CDR3 is TGTGCCAGCAGTTTACCTATTTGGACAGGGAACTACGAGCAGTACTTC.